This T cell receptor (beta chain) was observed in a study of PD-L1 blockade in urothelial cancer. For the study at large: Most patients, about 85% of the roughly 30, were males with bladder-origin cancer. Among blood samples, the median T cell count was some 140,000.

Method: immunoSEQ multiplex PCR; TCRdb's copy keeps in-frame clones and lacks some. The sample holds 35,000 to 40,000 clones, 65% to 90% seen once. Time point described: peripheral blood 6 weeks after treatment start. The patients' disease, urothelial carcinoma, was locally advanced or metastatic. CDR1 and CDR2 from the germline V gene are GTSNPN and SVGIG (reference sequence). Trimming removed 2 bases from V and 2 bases from J, with 10 bases in between. CDR3 size: 13 residues. The sequence was collected from a man aged 55 to 70 with urothelial cancer. The V and J genes are TRBV30 and TRBJ2-7; possible D gene TRBD1, 5 bases. The sequenced sample was PBMCs, obtained around atezolizumab (anti-PD-L1) treatment. Here the CDR3 reads CAWSHLGPYEQYF. The CDR3 nucleotides read TGTGCCTGGAGTCATTTGGGGCCCTACGAGCAGTACTTC.